Detailed here is one TCR beta chain. A junction end diverges from the germline sequence, so it may reflect a read error. RNA was extracted from bulk tissue without any cell sorting. This specimen comes from a study of tumor and adjacent non-tumor tissue in lung cancer. As for the study in general: Each sample yielded around 4.2 million productive TCRbeta reads on average.

Germline loops: CDR1 MNHNS, CDR2 SASEGT. The CDR3 is 15 residues long. TCRbeta libraries were built with three rounds of nested PCR, modified from ARM-PCR. In TCRdb, the multiplex PCR reads were re-called with MiXCR into one record per CDR3 protein. The table has more than 95,000 distinct CDR3 sequences, 55% to 75% seen once. Sequenced: lung tumor tissue. This TCR derives from a man aged 25-40 years with non-small cell lung cancer. The chain couples TRBV6-1 to TRBJ1-6; TRBD1 aligns across 7 bases. The CDR3 region is CASSARTGRNSPPHF. DNA for the CDR3: TGTGCCAGCAGTGCCCGGACAGGACGCAATTCACCCCCCCACTTT.